The 25 T cell receptor beta chains below were found in one sample sequenced in a study of blood T cell repertoires in COVID-19. Using immunoSEQ multiplex PCR, the repertoire was profiled, and TCRdb retains in-frame clones only, with some absent. The sample lists roughly 100,000 clones, about 85% occurring once. Specimen: peripheral blood. These receptors all stem from a man aged 50-59 years with active COVID-19.

This chain connects TRBV19 to TRBJ2-5; the match to TRBD1 covers 9 bases. CDR1 LNHDA and CDR2 SQIVND come from the germline V gene (reference sequence). V dropped 5 bases and J dropped 2; count of bases not matched to a gene: 9. This CDR3 comprises 16 residues. Written as DNA, the CDR3 is TGTGCCAGTAGTCAATGGACAGGGGACGTACAAGAGACCCAGTACTTC. Its translation is CASSQWTGDVQETQYF.

This chain links TRBV5-1 with TRBJ2-1; perhaps TRBD2 as D (6 bases). Deletions cut 2 bases from V and 0 bases from J, with 12 bases between. Per the germline V gene, CDR1 is SGHRS and CDR2 is YFSETQ. There are 16 residues in the CDR3. CDR3 region: CASSLSAGRSYNEQFF. CDR3 nucleotides: TGCGCCAGCAGCTTATCGGCGGGGCGCTCCTACAATGAGCAGTTCTTC.

The rearrangement uses TRBV7-8 and TRBJ1-3; a weak D match, TRBD1 (6 bases). The germline gives CDR1 SGHVS, CDR2 FQNEAQ. There are 15 residues in the CDR3. V was pared by 6 bases and J by 0 bases, with 12 bases between. In nucleotides, the CDR3 is TGTGCCAGCAGTAGGGGGGGGAGCTCTGGAAACACCATATATTTT. It specifies CASSRGGSSGNTIYF.

This rearrangement joins TRBV5-4 to TRBJ1-1; a weak D match, TRBD1 (6 bases). V was clipped by 4 bases and J by 2 bases, with 9 bases between them. The CDR3 is 13 amino acids. Germline-derived CDR1 and CDR2 are SGHNT and YYREEE (reference sequence). The CDR3 DNA is TGTGCCAGCAGCACGGGACACAACACTGAAGCTTTCTTT. This encodes CASSTGHNTEAFF.

The CDR3 region is CASNKLDGETQYF. In nucleotides, the CDR3 is TGTGCCAGCAATAAACTAGACGGAGAGACCCAGTACTTC. The rearrangement uses TRBV2 and TRBJ2-5; D might be TRBD2 (5 bases). This CDR3 has 13 amino acids. Germline assignment: CDR1 SNHLY and CDR2 FYNNEI. The germline V and J ends were trimmed by 7 bases and 4 bases, with 13 bases remaining between them.

The chain employs TRBV5-1 and TRBJ2-7, with D tentatively TRBD1 (6 bases). The CDR3 has 14 amino acids. Germline V gene lookup returns CDR1 SGHRS and CDR2 YFSETQ. Between the trimmed V and J ends, which lost 5 bases and 4 bases, there was a span of 16 bases. As DNA, the CDR3 is TGCGCCAGCAGATCCCAGACAGGAAATTACGAGCAGTACTTC. Translating it yields CASRSQTGNYEQYF. The complete variable domain, with remaining parts taken from reference TRBV5-1 and TRBJ2-7, reads KAGVTQTPRYLIKTRGQQVTLSCSPISGHRSVSWYQQTPGQGLQFLFEYFSETQRNKGNFPGRFSGRQFSNSRSEMNVSTLELGDSALYLCASRSQTGNYEQYFGPGTRLTVT.

In this sample, this clone turned up a few times. V usage is TRBV5-8 and J usage is TRBJ1-5; 9 bases are shared with TRBD1. Looked up from germline, CDR1 is SGHTS and CDR2 is YDEGEE. The V gene end was trimmed by 7 bases and the J gene end by 5 bases; junction bases not matched to a gene: 10. CDR3 length: 15 residues. CDR3 nucleotides: TGTGCCAGCCGCGATGTTTACAGGGGGCATCAGCCCCAGCATTTT. Amino acid sequence: CASRDVYRGHQPQHF.

The J gene is TRBJ2-1, the V gene TRBV4-1, with TRBD2 identical over 9 bases. Germline lookup yields CDR1 MGHRA and CDR2 YSYEKL. The junction had 7 bases not matched to a gene; V was cut back by 3 bases and J by 1 base. The CDR3 runs 17 residues. The CDR3 protein is CASSHLLAGTSYNEQFF. The CDR3 nucleotides read TGCGCCAGCAGCCATCTCCTAGCGGGGACATCCTACAATGAGCAGTTCTTC.

CDR3 in amino acids: CASSYWAANSPLHF. Here the CDR3 DNA reads TGTGCCAGCAGTTATTGGGCCGCCAATTCACCCCTCCACTTT. The rearrangement uses TRBV6-5 and TRBJ1-6; D remains ambiguous. CDR1 MNHEY and CDR2 SVGAGI come from the germline V gene. This CDR3 spans 14 amino acids. V was clipped by 3 bases and J by 7 bases, with 10 bases between them.

V gene TRBV2 combines with J gene TRBJ1-1; D may be TRBD1 (6 bases). The CDR3 runs to 16 residues. Trimming stripped 2 bases from V and 5 bases from J, with 18 bases between. Per germline, CDR1 SNHLY and CDR2 FYNNEI. CDR3 amino acids: CASSEPGGGGGTEAFF. CDR3 sequence (DNA): TGTGCCAGCAGTGAACCCGGCGGGGGAGGGGGGACTGAAGCTTTCTTT. The full variable domain, rest sourced from reference TRBV2 and TRBJ1-1, is EPEVTQTPSHQVTQMGQEVILRCVPISNHLYFYWYRQILGQKVEFLVSFYNNEISEKSEIFDDQFSVERPDGSNFTLKIRSTKLEDSAMYFCASSEPGGGGGTEAFFGQGTRLTVV.

The genes are TRBV11-2 and TRBJ2-1; 12 positions match TRBD2. CDR1 SGHAT and CDR2 FQNNGV come from the germline V gene. V lost 1 base to trimming and J lost 9 bases; unmatched junction nucleotides: 7. The CDR3 is 16 residues long. CDR3 bases: TGTGCCAGCAGCTTAGCTCCTAGCGGGGGGGAGGGTGAGCAGTTCTTC. Residues: CASSLAPSGGEGEQFF.

The chain links TRBV14 to TRBJ1-1; D remains unclear. The germline gives CDR1 SGHDN, CDR2 FVKESK. V was pared by 6 bases and J by 1 base, with 9 bases between. The CDR3 runs to 13 residues. The chain's CDR3 is CASRTTGNTEAFF. In DNA form, the CDR3 reads TGTGCCAGCAGGACTACGGGGAACACTGAAGCTTTCTTT.

The chain has TRBV7-2 and TRBJ2-6, with TRBD1 matching over 9 bases. Germline trimming cut 3 bases from V and 0 bases from J; bases unmatched to any gene: 3. CDR3 length: 17 residues. The germline CDR1 and CDR2 sequences are SGHTA and FQGNSA. DNA of the CDR3: TGTGCCAGCAGCTTGGGGACAGGGTACTCTGGGGCCAACGTCCTGACTTTC. Residues: CASSLGTGYSGANVLTF.

This chain joins TRBV7-2 and TRBJ1-2; D not certain. Per germline, CDR1 SGHTA and CDR2 FQGNSA. Trimming pared 5 bases from V and 2 bases from J, leaving 18 bases between. The CDR3 consists of 16 residues. CDR3: CASSAAPRGPNYGYTF. The CDR3 DNA sequence: TGTGCCAGCAGCGCAGCCCCGCGAGGGCCGAACTATGGCTACACCTTC.

V usage is TRBV21-1 and J usage is TRBJ2-7; TRBD2 is taken as the D call from the table, unchecked against the DNA. TRBV21-1 is shown as a pseudogene. There are 16 residues in the CDR3. The DNA for the CDR3 is TGTGCCAGCAGCTCTCACAGGCCCGGAGGGTCCTACGAGCAGTACTTC. It encodes CASSSHRPGGSYEQYF.

V and J are TRBV11-2 and TRBJ2-1; 13 bases agree with TRBD2. V lost 5 bases, J lost 3 bases, and 10 bases stayed unmatched. The CDR3 is 18 residues long. CDR1 and CDR2 from the germline V gene are SGHAT and FQNNGV. In nucleotides, the CDR3 is TGTGCCAGCAGCGGGATTACTAGCGGGGGGGCCTTCTACAATGAGCAGTTCTTC. Protein product: CASSGITSGGAFYNEQFF.

The chain combines TRBV18 with TRBJ2-7, with 11 bases fitting TRBD1. The CDR3 is 13 residues long. Trimming took 2 bases from V and 6 from J; bases not matched to a gene: 0. In germline, CDR1 is KGHSH, CDR2 LQKENI. CDR3 residues: CASSPGTGGEQYF. CDR3 DNA: TGTGCCAGCTCACCAGGGACAGGGGGCGAGCAGTACTTC. Full variable domain (remainder filled in from reference TRBV18 and TRBJ2-7): NAGVMQNPRHLVRRRGQEARLRCSPMKGHSHVYWYRQLPEEGLKFMVYLQKENIIDESGMPKERFSAEFPKEGPSILRIQQVVRGDSAAYFCASSPGTGGEQYFGPGTRLTVT.

The chain joins TRBV7-2 to TRBJ2-1, with D maybe TRBD1 (6 bases). The length of the CDR3 is 14 residues. The V end lost 5 bases, the J end lost 1 base, and 9 bases lay between the germline ends. Germline V gene sequence: CDR1 SGHTA, CDR2 FQGNSA. The CDR3 DNA reads TGTGCCAGCAGCCCAGGACAGTCCTACAATGAGCAGTTCTTC. Its protein product is CASSPGQSYNEQFF.

The chain employs TRBV7-2 and TRBJ2-7; TRBD1 agrees at 7 bases. V lost 1 base and J lost 5; bases outside the gene matches: 8. Germline V gene sequence: CDR1 SGHTA, CDR2 FQGNSA. This CDR3 region has 15 residues. CDR3 loop: CASSLDEGARNEQYF. CDR3 coding DNA: TGTGCCAGCAGCTTAGACGAGGGGGCGAGGAACGAGCAGTACTTC.

This chain uses TRBV7-8 with TRBJ2-1, with D hard to call. V was trimmed by 1 base and J by 9 bases, leaving 13 bases between them. This CDR3 spans 14 amino acids. The V gene's germline CDR1 is SGHVS and CDR2 FQNEAQ. In nucleotides, the CDR3 is TGTGCCAGCAGCTTAGTATTCGACAACGGTGAGCAGTTCTTC. This encodes CASSLVFDNGEQFF.

The gene calls are TRBV25-1 and TRBJ1-1, with D possibly being TRBD1 (6 bases). The CDR3 has 14 residues. Germline lookup yields CDR1 MGHDK and CDR2 SYGVNS. The V end lost 1 base, the J end lost 4 bases, and 10 bases lay between the germline ends. The CDR3 protein is CASSELRGSTEAFF. The CDR3 DNA sequence: TGTGCCAGCAGTGAATTGAGGGGGAGCACTGAAGCTTTCTTT. Full variable domain (rest looked up from reference TRBV25-1 and TRBJ1-1): EADIYQTPRYLVIGTGKKITLECSQTMGHDKMYWYQQDPGMELHLIHYSYGVNSTEKGDLSSESTVSRIRTEHFPLTLESARPSHTSQYLCASSELRGSTEAFFGQGTRLTVV.

The chain carries TRBV7-2 and TRBJ2-7; D possibly corresponds to TRBD2 (6 bases). This CDR3 is 13 amino acids long. Germline V gives CDR1 SGHTA, CDR2 FQGNSA. V lost 6 bases and J lost 4, with 13 bases in between. CDR3: CASSSGTRYEQYF. The CDR3 DNA is TGTGCCAGCAGTTCCGGGACTCGGTACGAGCAGTACTTC.

The count of this clone is one. The chain links TRBV18 to TRBJ1-4, with 7 bases that match TRBD1. Germline CDR1 reads KGHSH; CDR2 reads LQKENI. With V trimmed by 1 base and J by 5 bases, 7 bases remained unmatched. The CDR3 length is 16 residues. CDR3 loop: CASSPLDRVQNEKLFF. In nucleotides, the CDR3 is TGTGCCAGCTCACCACTCGACAGGGTTCAAAATGAAAAACTGTTTTTT.

J is TRBJ1-4 and V is TRBV2; tentative D call: TRBD1 (6 bases). Trimming cost V 6 bases and J 4 bases, with 12 bases left between them. Germline V CDR1 and CDR2: SNHLY, FYNNEI. The CDR3 is 14 residues long. The CDR3 DNA is TGTGCCAGCAGACAGGACAGCATTAATGAAAAACTGTTTTTT. This translates into CASRQDSINEKLFF. Combining the CDR3 with reference TRBV2 and TRBJ1-4 gives the whole variable domain EPEVTQTPSHQVTQMGQEVILRCVPISNHLYFYWYRQILGQKVEFLVSFYNNEISEKSEIFDDQFSVERPDGSNFTLKIRSTKLEDSAMYFCASRQDSINEKLFFGSGTQLSVL.

The chain is built from TRBV19 and TRBJ2-1; 9 nucleotides agree with TRBD2. CDR3 length: 16 residues. V gave up 1 base and J gave up 2 bases; unmatched junction bases: 3. Germline assignment: CDR1 LNHDA and CDR2 SQIVND (reference sequence). CDR3 protein: CASSIAAGGAYNEQFF. The CDR3 nucleotides are TGTGCCAGTAGTATAGCGGCGGGGGGGGCCTACAATGAGCAGTTCTTC.